The clone carrying this T cell receptor (beta chain) was recorded many times. Antigen specificity is unknown. This entry belongs to a study of T cell repertoires in cytomegalovirus infection. Germline V gene sequence: CDR1 MNHNS, CDR2 SASEGT. The CDR3 consists of 12 residues. Trimming left V 2 bases short and J 10 bases short, with 11 bases between. From the reads, TCRdb called clonotypes with MiXCR, one entry per CDR3 protein. Of approximately 280,000 distinct CDR3 sequences in the sample, approximately 22% were seen once. The sequences come from cultured PBMCs, collected from culture after CMV antigen stimulation. The V gene is TRBV6-1, the J gene TRBJ1-1; no definite D call. The source of this sequence is a human donor in good health (CMV status not recorded). Some clones in this sample may be carry-over from other donors' samples. CDR3 sequence (DNA): TGTGCCAGCAGTGAATGGGAGGGTACAGCTTTCTTT. It encodes CASSEWEGTAFF.